The present T cell receptor beta chain was sequenced within a study of blood T cell repertoires in COVID-19. Measured with immunoSEQ multiplex PCR; TCRdb has only the in-frame clones, and not every one. The sample consists of 130,000 to 150,000 clones, 80% to 90% of them appearing once. Germline assignment: CDR1 LGHNA and CDR2 YNFKEQ. V dropped 0 bases and J dropped 4; count of bases not matched to a gene: 6. This CDR3 spans 16 amino acids. This clonotype originated in a human donor with acute or convalescent COVID-19. The donor label of this sample is uncertain. The sequencing input was peripheral blood. V usage is TRBV4-2 and J usage is TRBJ2-5; 9 bases fit TRBD2. CDR3 nucleotide sequence: TGTGCCAGCAGCCAAGAATTGCGGGGGGGCCGAGAGACCCAGTACTTC. Translating it yields CASSQELRGGRETQYF.